The text below deals with one TCR beta chain. The antigen is undetermined. This sample stems from a study of shared clonotypes between healthy human individuals. V trimming: 4 bases; J trimming: 1 base; junction bases outside the gene matches: 6. Germline CDR1 and CDR2: SGHRS and YFSETQ. The CDR3 covers 16 residues. There were only Caucasian adults among the donors, and all lived in Nashville, Tennessee. This table comes from immunoSEQ multiplex PCR, and its TCRdb copy is limited to in-frame clones, with some not included. The table has millions of clones, more than 90% seen once. Study results and limitations: Among donors, sharing of clonotypes was expected to be affected by sequencing depth. In a few donors, roughly 5.2% of naive CD4 clonotypes appeared in common.

The genes are TRBV5-1 and TRBJ2-4; 9 positions agree with TRBD1. The TCR sequence derives from a man in his late teens or twenties in good health. The source material was naive CD4+ T cells sorted from blood. Indicated subset: CD45RA+ positively selected. The CDR3 region has the DNA TGCGCCAGCAGCAATGCACAGGGGGCTGCCAAAAACATTCAGTACTTC. This encodes CASSNAQGAAKNIQYF.